This TCR beta chain was sequenced for a study of CXCR3-negative and CXCR3-positive naive CD8 T cells. Overall study results and limits: CXCR3-negative naive cells had less hydrophobic TRB CDR3s than did CXCR3-positive naive cells.

A remark on this clonotype: The antigen remains unidentified.

UMI-labeled 5' RACE TRB cDNA libraries were prepared from the cells. TCRdb re-called the 5' RACE reads and gives one entry per CDR3 protein, without DNA. The repertoire table contains around 140,000 distinct CDR3 sequences. CDR3 length: 13 amino acids. Germline V CDR1 and CDR2: SSHAT, FNYEAQ (reference sequence). The source is a human donor in good health. Some clones in this sample may be carry-over from other donors' samples. Specimen: naive CXCR3+ CD8+ T cells from blood. The subset here: CD45RO-CCR7+CD27+CD95- naive CD8+ T cells expressing CXCR3 (TNR3+). This chain uses TRBV7-7 with TRBJ2-2; TCRdb designates TRBD1, a call that cannot be tested without DNA. The CDR3 is CASSQTGAGELFF.